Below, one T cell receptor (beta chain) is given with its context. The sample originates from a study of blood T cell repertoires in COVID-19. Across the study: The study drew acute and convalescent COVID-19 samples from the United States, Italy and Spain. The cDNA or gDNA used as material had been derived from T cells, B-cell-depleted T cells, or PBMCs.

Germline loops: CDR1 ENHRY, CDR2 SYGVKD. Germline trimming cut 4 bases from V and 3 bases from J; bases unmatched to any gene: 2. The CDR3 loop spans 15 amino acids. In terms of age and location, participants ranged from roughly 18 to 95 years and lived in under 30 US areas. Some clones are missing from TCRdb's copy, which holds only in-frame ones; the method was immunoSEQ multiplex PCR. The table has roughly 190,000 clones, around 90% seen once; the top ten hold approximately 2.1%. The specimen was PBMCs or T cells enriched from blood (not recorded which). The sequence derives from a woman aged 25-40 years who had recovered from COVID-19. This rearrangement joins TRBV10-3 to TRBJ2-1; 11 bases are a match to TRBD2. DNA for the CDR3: TGTGCCATCAGTGTTGGGACTAGCGGCTACAATGAGCAGTTCTTC. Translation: CAISVGTSGYNEQFF.